This paragraph covers one T cell receptor (beta chain) sequence. Its antigen is still unknown. Libraries were prepared by immunoSEQ multiplex PCR; TCRdb keeps only in-frame clonotypes and omits some of them. Seen here are about 82,000 clones, 80% to 90% observed once, and the top ten hold approximately 0.8%. The sample belongs to a study of OX40 agonist ivuxolimab in advanced cancers. About the study: The dose of intravenous ivuxolimab that patients received every 2 weeks ranged from 0.01 to 10 mg/kg. Three individuals attained partial responses, comprising one hepatocellular carcinoma case and two cutaneous melanoma cases. Study-wide results and limits: In general, CD8+ T cells held more expanded clones than CD4+ did, on average. It was also the case that some nonresponders had low normalized T-cell clonal expansion.

The length of the CDR3 is 16 residues. V lost 2 bases, J lost 7 bases, and 22 bases lay in between. Germline V gene lookup returns CDR1 SGHDT and CDR2 YYEEEE. The input for sequencing was CD4+ or CD8+ T cells sorted from blood, taken in a trial of the OX40 agonist ivuxolimab. The V call is TRBV5-6, the J call TRBJ2-7, with D perhaps given as TRBD1 or TRBD2 (5 bases each). The sequence derives from an adult with an advanced solid tumor such as melanoma, head and neck, liver or kidney cancer. The DNA of the CDR3 is TGTGCCAGCAGCTTAAGGCCGGGACCTCCGCCCTTAGAGCAGTACTTC. This encodes CASSLRPGPPPLEQYF. The whole variable domain, filled in from reference TRBV5-6 and TRBJ2-7, reads DAGVTQSPTHLIKTRGQQVTLRCSPKSGHDTVSWYQQALGQGPQFIFQYYEEEERQRGNFPDRFSGHQFPNYSSELNVNALLLGDSALYLCASSLRPGPPPLEQYFGPGTRLTVT.